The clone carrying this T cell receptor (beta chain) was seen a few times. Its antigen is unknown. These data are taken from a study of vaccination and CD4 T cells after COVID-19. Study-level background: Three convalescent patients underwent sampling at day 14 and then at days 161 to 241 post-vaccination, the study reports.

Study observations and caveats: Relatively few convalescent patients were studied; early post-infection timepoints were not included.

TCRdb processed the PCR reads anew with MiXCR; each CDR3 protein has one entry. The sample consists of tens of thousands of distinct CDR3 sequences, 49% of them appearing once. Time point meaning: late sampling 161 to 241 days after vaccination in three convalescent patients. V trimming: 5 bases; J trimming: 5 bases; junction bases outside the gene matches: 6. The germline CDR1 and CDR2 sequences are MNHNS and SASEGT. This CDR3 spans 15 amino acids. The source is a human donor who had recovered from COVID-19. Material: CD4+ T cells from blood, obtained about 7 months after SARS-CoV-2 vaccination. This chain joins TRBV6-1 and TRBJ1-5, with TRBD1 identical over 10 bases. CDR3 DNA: TGTGCCAGCAGTAGCAGACAGGGGGCCCATCAGCCCCAGCATTTT. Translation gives CASSSRQGAHQPQHF.